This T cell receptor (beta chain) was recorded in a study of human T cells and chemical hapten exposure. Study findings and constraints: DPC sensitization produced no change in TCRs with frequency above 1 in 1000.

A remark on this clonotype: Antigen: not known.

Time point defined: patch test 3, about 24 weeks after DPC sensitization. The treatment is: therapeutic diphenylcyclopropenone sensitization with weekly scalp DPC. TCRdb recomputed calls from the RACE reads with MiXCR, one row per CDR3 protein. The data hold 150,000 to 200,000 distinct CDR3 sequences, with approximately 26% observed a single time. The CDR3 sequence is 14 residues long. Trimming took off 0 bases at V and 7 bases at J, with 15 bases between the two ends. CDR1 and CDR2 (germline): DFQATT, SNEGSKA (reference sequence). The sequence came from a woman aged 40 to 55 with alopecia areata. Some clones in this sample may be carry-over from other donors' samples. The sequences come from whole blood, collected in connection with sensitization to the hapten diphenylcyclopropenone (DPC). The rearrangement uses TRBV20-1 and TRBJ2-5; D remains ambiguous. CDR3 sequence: CSARDQAVSRTQYF. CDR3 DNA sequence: TGCAGTGCTAGAGATCAGGCAGTTTCACGGACCCAGTACTTC.